This TCR beta chain emerged from a study of blood T cell repertoires in COVID-19. In the source study's methods: Amplifying reference gene primers gave estimates of nucleated cell counts. Sequencing was performed with immunoSEQ multiplex PCR; in TCRdb, only in-frame clones are kept and a portion is missing. The V and J calls and clone size come from that table; D and trimming were worked out from the DNA. The table records some 260,000 clones, about 89% of them present only once. The study recruited people aged roughly 18 to 100 years across under 25 US areas. Resolution of symptoms, clearance, or two negative PCRs was present in recovered Cohort 3 donors. Unmatched junction bases numbered 5, after V lost 0 bases and J lost 5 bases. Per germline, CDR1 SEHNR and CDR2 FQNEAQ (reference sequence). The CDR3 is 16 residues long.

The chain combines TRBV7-9 with TRBJ2-7, with 12 bases identical to TRBD2. This clonotype was sampled from a man aged 35 to 55 who had recovered from COVID-19. The sample comprised PBMCs or T cells enriched from blood (not recorded which). CDR3 protein: CASSLATSGRMNEQYF. The CDR3 DNA follows: TGTGCCAGCAGCTTAGCGACTAGCGGGAGAATGAACGAGCAGTACTTC.